A selection of T cell receptor beta chains follows, all from one sample in a study of blood T cell repertoires in COVID-19. Some clones are missing from TCRdb's copy, which holds only in-frame ones; the method was immunoSEQ multiplex PCR. The table includes roughly 360,000 clones, 81% detected once. What was sequenced was peripheral blood. The receptors were sampled from a human donor with acute or convalescent COVID-19. The donor label of this sample is uncertain. CDR3s include the opening cysteine and the closing phenylalanine or tryptophan. The order of the fields is D gene, J gene, V gene, CDR3 protein. The D gene is left open where the match is weak.

d_call: NA
j_call: TRBJ2-7
v_call: TRBV6-6
cdr3_aa: CASSSGPAEFRDSYF

d_call: NA
j_call: TRBJ1-1
v_call: TRBV18
cdr3_aa: CASSLQGGGTEAFF

d_call: NA
j_call: TRBJ1-2
v_call: TRBV9
cdr3_aa: CASSVGVNYGYTF

d_call: NA
j_call: TRBJ2-3
v_call: TRBV7-9
cdr3_aa: CASSLVGSTDTQYF

d_call: NA
j_call: TRBJ2-3
v_call: TRBV9
cdr3_aa: CASSVEGRGDTQYF

d_call: TRBD1
j_call: TRBJ2-7
v_call: TRBV18
cdr3_aa: CASSPDRVAHEQYF

d_call: TRBD1
j_call: TRBJ2-3
v_call: TRBV6-4
cdr3_aa: CASSDQTGGTDTQYF

d_call: TRBD1
j_call: TRBJ1-5
v_call: TRBV7-8
cdr3_aa: CASSSPPRGSGQPQHF

d_call: NA
j_call: TRBJ2-5
v_call: TRBV18
cdr3_aa: CASSPWQVGTQYF

d_call: NA
j_call: TRBJ1-1
v_call: TRBV28
cdr3_aa: CASSTGMNTEAFF

d_call: NA
j_call: TRBJ1-2
v_call: TRBV6-5
cdr3_aa: CASSYSTGYGYTF

d_call: NA
j_call: TRBJ1-4
v_call: TRBV9
cdr3_aa: CASSVGGGDEKLFF

d_call: TRBD1
j_call: TRBJ2-1
v_call: TRBV5-1
cdr3_aa: CASSEGQGHYNEQFF

d_call: NA
j_call: TRBJ1-1
v_call: TRBV28
cdr3_aa: CASSLSDQVRGAKNTEAFF

d_call: NA
j_call: TRBJ1-3
v_call: TRBV15
cdr3_aa: CATSWSGRVGGNTIYF

d_call: TRBD1
j_call: TRBJ1-1
v_call: TRBV2
cdr3_aa: CASRHRGEDTEAFF

d_call: NA
j_call: TRBJ1-5
v_call: TRBV7-2
cdr3_aa: CASSLANNQPQHF

d_call: NA
j_call: TRBJ1-1
v_call: TRBV5-5
cdr3_aa: CASSFQGKNTEAFF

d_call: TRBD2
j_call: TRBJ2-5
v_call: TRBV5-1
cdr3_aa: CASSPGTRVLQETQYF

d_call: NA
j_call: TRBJ1-2
v_call: TRBV10-1
cdr3_aa: CASDGQQTNYGYTF

d_call: TRBD1
j_call: TRBJ1-4
v_call: TRBV2
cdr3_aa: CASSERGTGYEVNEKLFF

d_call: TRBD2
j_call: TRBJ2-1
v_call: TRBV19
cdr3_aa: CASSPWGGVGSYNEQFF

d_call: NA
j_call: TRBJ2-7
v_call: TRBV29-1
cdr3_aa: CSVAAGSDEQYF

d_call: NA
j_call: TRBJ1-2
v_call: TRBV30
cdr3_aa: CAWSRGTNYGYTF

d_call: TRBD1
j_call: TRBJ2-1
v_call: TRBV19
cdr3_aa: CASSPSQGPYEQFF

d_call: NA
j_call: TRBJ1-1
v_call: TRBV28
cdr3_aa: CASTFSGLNTEAFF

d_call: TRBD1
j_call: TRBJ1-1
v_call: TRBV28
cdr3_aa: CASSLRTGGTEAFF

d_call: TRBD1
j_call: TRBJ1-6
v_call: TRBV3-1/TRBV3-2
cdr3_aa: CASSLTGANSPLHF

d_call: NA
j_call: TRBJ2-5
v_call: TRBV21-1
cdr3_aa: CASNGGYQETQYF

d_call: TRBD2
j_call: TRBJ2-7
v_call: TRBV4-2
cdr3_aa: CASSQEGGLAGNAYEQYF

d_call: NA
j_call: TRBJ1-2
v_call: TRBV3-1/TRBV3-2
cdr3_aa: CASSPLRRSSGGYTF

d_call: NA
j_call: TRBJ2-4
v_call: TRBV5-6
cdr3_aa: CASSLQGEDPQNIQYF

d_call: TRBD1
j_call: TRBJ1-5
v_call: TRBV28
cdr3_aa: CASSFRQGNSNQPQHF

d_call: NA
j_call: TRBJ2-7
v_call: TRBV5-1
cdr3_aa: CASSERPQGYEQYF

d_call: TRBD1
j_call: TRBJ1-1
v_call: TRBV11-2
cdr3_aa: CASSLGTGLNTEAFF

d_call: NA
j_call: TRBJ1-2
v_call: TRBV18
cdr3_aa: CASSQGFDYGYTF